The 14 T cell receptor beta chains below come from one sample, sequenced in a study of T cells after yellow fever vaccination. TCRdb independently ran MiXCR on the 5' RACE reads; one entry per CDR3 protein. Of approximately 160,000 distinct CDR3 sequences listed, about a tenth were seen once; the top ten hold under 40%. The sample was CD8+ T cells sorted from PBMCs, taken 45 days after the yellow fever booster vaccination. Every receptor here comes from a man aged 18 to 30 who received the YFV17D yellow fever vaccine.

The chain uses TRBV20-1 and TRBJ2-6, with a tentative D call TRBD2 (5 bases). The germline V gene encodes CDR1 DFQATT and CDR2 SNEGSKA (reference sequence). CDR3 length: 16 residues. V lost 3 bases to trimming and J lost 1 base, with 13 bases between them. In nucleotides, the CDR3 is TGCAGTGCTAGCCGTGGAGGCGGGTCTGGGGCCAACGTCCTGACTTTC. As protein: CSASRGGGSGANVLTF.

The V gene is TRBV7-9, the J gene TRBJ1-2; a weak D match, TRBD1 (5 bases). This CDR3 is built from 15 residues. Trimming removed 3 bases at V and 8 bases at J, with 19 bases between. Germline V CDR1 and CDR2: SEHNR, FQNEAQ (reference sequence). The CDR3 bases are TGTGCCAGCAGCTTCGAGGGACCGTTTGGAGGCGGCTACACCTTC. It translates to CASSFEGPFGGGYTF. The full variable domain, in which reference TRBV7-9 and TRBJ1-2 provide the parts outside the CDR3, is DTGVSQNPRHKITKRGQNVTFRCDPISEHNRLYWYRQTLGQGPEFLTYFQNEAQLEKSRLLSDRFSAERPKGSFSTLEIQRTEQGDSAMYLCASSFEGPFGGGYTFGSGTRLTVV.

This clonotype showed up just a few times. The rearrangement joins TRBV28 to TRBJ2-6; possible D gene TRBD1, 6 bases. Germline V gives CDR1 MDHEN, CDR2 SYDVKM. The CDR3 has 16 amino acids. V was shortened by 3 bases and J by 4 bases, with 13 bases between the two germline ends. CDR3 region: CASSFSTGSGANVLTF. The CDR3 DNA sequence: TGTGCCAGCAGTTTTAGCACAGGGTCCGGGGCCAACGTCCTGACTTTC.

The chain carries TRBV6-6 and TRBJ2-7; 8 bases are a match to TRBD2. V lost 8 bases to trimming and J lost 6 bases; unmatched junction nucleotides: 9. Germline V CDR1 and CDR2: MNHNY, SVGAGI (reference sequence). CDR3 length equals 13 residues. CDR3 in DNA: TGTGCCAGCGGGCCGGTTAGCGGGGCCGAGCAGTACGTC. This encodes CASGPVSGAEQYV.

The chain joins TRBV27 to TRBJ1-4, with 8 bases that match TRBD1. This CDR3 region has 15 residues. Germline CDR1 is MNHEY and CDR2 is SMNVEV (reference sequence). J was trimmed by 5 bases and V by 5 bases; bases with no gene match: 7. The CDR3 nucleotides are TGTGCCAGCAGTACGTACAGGGGGACAAATGAAAAACTGTTTTTT. This gives the protein CASSTYRGTNEKLFF.

V is TRBV15 and J is TRBJ2-2, with D perhaps given as TRBD1 or TRBD2 (5 bases each). Germline CDR1 LNHNV, CDR2 YYDKDF (reference sequence). This CDR3 region has 15 residues. Trimming pared 2 bases from V and 6 bases from J, leaving 13 bases between. The CDR3 sequence is CATSRSWDGAGELFF. The CDR3 coding sequence is TGTGCCACCAGCAGATCTTGGGACGGGGCCGGGGAGCTGTTTTTT.

Only a few counts were recorded for this clonotype. The gene calls are TRBV20-1 and TRBJ2-7; D remains unclear. Trimming took 6 bases from V and 4 from J, leaving 10 bases between them. The CDR3 has 11 residues. CDR1 is DFQATT and CDR2 is SNEGSKA in the germline V gene (reference sequence). CDR3 amino acids: CSARSTYEQYF. Written as DNA, the CDR3 is TGCAGTGCAAGAAGCACTTACGAGCAGTACTTC.

The chain couples TRBV7-9 to TRBJ2-6; D is undetermined. CDR3 size: 15 residues. Germline V gene sequence: CDR1 SEHNR, CDR2 FQNEAQ (reference sequence). The V end was cut by 5 bases, the J end by 0 bases, with 8 bases between. The CDR3 here is CASSRYSSGANVLTF. The CDR3 DNA follows: TGTGCCAGCAGCCGGTACTCCTCTGGGGCCAACGTCCTGACTTTC. Full variable domain (remainder filled in from reference TRBV7-9 and TRBJ2-6): DTGVSQNPRHKITKRGQNVTFRCDPISEHNRLYWYRQTLGQGPEFLTYFQNEAQLEKSRLLSDRFSAERPKGSFSTLEIQRTEQGDSAMYLCASSRYSSGANVLTFGAGSRLTVL.

This clonotype has a handful of counts. This chain connects TRBV27 to TRBJ2-1; the match to TRBD2 covers 11 bases. The CDR3 runs 15 residues. Germline loops: CDR1 MNHEY, CDR2 SMNVEV (reference sequence). With 6 bases clipped from V and 6 bases from J, the junction kept 7 bases outside the gene matches. The CDR3 here is CASRNLAGGLNEQFF. CDR3 coding DNA: TGTGCCAGCAGAAACCTAGCGGGGGGACTCAATGAGCAGTTCTTC.

The rearrangement joins TRBV4-1 to TRBJ1-2, with TRBD1 as a possible D gene (5 bases). The CDR3 runs 13 residues. Between the trimmed V and J ends, which lost 0 bases and 7 bases, there was a span of 9 bases. Germline V gene lookup returns CDR1 MGHRA and CDR2 YSYEKL. The chain's CDR3 is CASSQDRGGGYTF. Written as DNA, the CDR3 is TGCGCCAGCAGCCAAGATCGGGGGGGTGGCTACACCTTC.

The rearrangement joins TRBV12-3 or TRBV12-4 to TRBJ2-1; 13 bases are shared with TRBD2. The CDR3 spans 16 residues. Trimming cost V 5 bases and J 8 bases; bases outside gene matches: 9. CDR3 sequence: CASSHFTSGGAHEQFF. The DNA for the CDR3 is TGTGCCAGCAGTCACTTTACTAGCGGGGGGGCCCATGAGCAGTTCTTC.

This clonotype came up a few times. The genes are TRBV6-5 and TRBJ1-5; 7 bases align to TRBD1. This CDR3 has 17 amino acids. Per the germline V gene, CDR1 is MNHEY and CDR2 is SVGAGI. V lost 4 bases and J lost 2; bases outside the gene matches: 11. CDR3: CASSFTPPGTGNQPQHF. As DNA, the CDR3 is TGTGCCAGCAGTTTCACCCCTCCCGGGACAGGCAATCAGCCCCAGCATTTT.

The CDR3 DNA reads TGTGCCAGCAGCTGGATGGGGGGAGGGCAGCCCCAGCATTTT. This gives the protein CASSWMGGGQPQHF. The V gene is TRBV5-6, the J gene TRBJ1-5; TRBD1 is a possible D gene (5 bases). V gave up 3 bases and J gave up 7 bases, with 14 bases separating them. CDR3 length equals 14 residues. Germline assignment: CDR1 SGHDT and CDR2 YYEEEE.

The chain carries TRBV7-9 and TRBJ2-3; 10 bases are shared with TRBD2. Germline V gene data show CDR1 as SEHNR and CDR2 as FQNEAQ (reference sequence). The CDR3 sequence is 16 residues long. The trim removed 5 bases at V and 2 bases at J, leaving 7 bases unmatched. CDR3 in amino acids: CASSDELAGFTDTQYF. Written as DNA, the CDR3 is TGTGCCAGCAGCGACGAACTAGCGGGGTTCACAGATACGCAGTATTTT.